This TCR beta chain appears in the sequencing data of a study of T-cell reconstitution after alpha-beta-depleted transplantation in children. The germline V gene has CDR1 SGHTA and CDR2 FQGNSA. Trimming took 3 bases from V and 3 from J; bases not matched to a gene: 4. The CDR3 contains 15 residues. Unique molecular identifiers were used in preparing the TCRbeta library. TCRdb processed the PCR reads anew with MiXCR; each CDR3 protein has one entry. The sample records approximately 640,000 distinct CDR3 sequences, approximately 16% being singletons. The chain has TRBV7-2 and TRBJ2-3, with 9 bases that match TRBD1. The TCR sequence derives from a human donor who donated a stem cell graft to a child with acute myeloid leukemia. Sequenced material: PBMCs from the stem cell graft donor, taken from the stem cell graft. CDR3 residues: CASSFRDRATDTQYF. In DNA form, the CDR3 reads TGTGCCAGCAGCTTCCGGGACAGGGCAACAGATACGCAGTATTTT.